These T cell receptor beta chains were read from a single sample in a study of blood T cell repertoires in COVID-19. The method was immunoSEQ multiplex PCR; TCRdb's version includes in-frame clones alone and lacks a portion of them. The table includes around 140,000 clones, roughly 86% detected once. Sequencing input: peripheral blood. The receptor set was obtained from a man aged 65-85 years with acute or convalescent COVID-19. Each CDR3 is given without its conserved first and last residue. Each record gives: CDR3 length, V gene, J gene, clone size, CDR3 protein. Not every row has a clone size; where given, it reads once, few, many or a size class.

13	TRBV27	TRBJ2-7	NA	ASSYSSGRTYEQY
14	TRBV5-1	TRBJ2-5	once	ASSSGLAGGPETQY
13	TRBV7-2	TRBJ1-6	NA	ASTIRNYRISALH
11	TRBV7-2	TRBJ1-5	NA	ASSTQGDQPQH
14	TRBV5-8	TRBJ2-5	NA	ASSLVAGTTQETQY
14	TRBV7-9	TRBJ2-3	NA	ASSPRASSGADTQY
14	TRBV6-1	TRBJ1-1	NA	ASSEAAGGVRAEAF
10	TRBV6-5	TRBJ1-2	NA	ASRKTGRGYT
12	TRBV6-5	TRBJ2-2	once	ASSHVPKPGELF
14	TRBV19	TRBJ1-4	few	ASSIKGGETNEKLF
13	TRBV29-1	TRBJ1-2	NA	SVEDFGRGPGGYT
12	TRBV5-1	TRBJ1-1	NA	ASSAHRAGTEAF
13	TRBV19	TRBJ2-2	NA	ASILTSGISGELF
15	TRBV10-3	TRBJ1-3	NA	AISESRSGVSGNTIY
10	TRBV12-3/TRBV12-4	TRBJ1-2	NA	ATKGINYGYT
14	TRBV9	TRBJ2-3	NA	ASRGGGLRGADTQY
12	TRBV5-1	TRBJ2-7	NA	ASSLGSGGYEQY
10	TRBV27	TRBJ1-2	NA	ASSWAEYGYT
11	TRBV11-3	TRBJ1-1	NA	ASSSTGQGRAF
14	TRBV10-3	TRBJ2-3	NA	AISDPLAGMADTQY
13	TRBV19	TRBJ1-2	NA	ASSIGLQGFYGYT
9	TRBV11-1	TRBJ2-1	NA	ASSFDNEQF
13	TRBV7-6	TRBJ2-1	once	ASSRDAGGYNEQF
13	TRBV7-9	TRBJ1-2	NA	ASSLDREANYGYT
10	TRBV19	TRBJ1-1	NA	ATPPPRTEAF
13	TRBV7-2	TRBJ2-7	NA	ASSLGSGSSYEQY
12	TRBV19	TRBJ1-2	NA	ASSIERFPYGYT
12	TRBV7-9	TRBJ1-4	NA	ASSRGGAEEKLF
12	TRBV7-9	TRBJ1-1	NA	ASIREGRNTEAF
13	TRBV5-1	TRBJ1-4	NA	ASGALRGAFEKLF